The 25 T cell receptor beta chains below were found in one sample sequenced in a study of blood T cells in healthy people across ages. A second PCR of 7 to 11 cycles used a sample-barcoded 5' primer and a J-beta primer mix. Via MiXCR, TCRdb re-called the 5' RACE reads, giving one row per CDR3 protein. Among about 730,000 distinct CDR3 sequences listed, around 40% were seen once. Sequencing input: blood. Receptor source: an older woman in good health.

The chain employs TRBV20-1 and TRBJ2-7, with D possibly matching TRBD2 (6 bases). The length of the CDR3 is 16 residues. CDR1 and CDR2 from the germline V gene are DFQATT and SNEGSKA (reference sequence). V was cut by 0 bases and J by 0 bases, with 15 bases left in between. CDR3 loop: CSARDELGTPSYEQYF. The CDR3, as DNA: TGCAGTGCTAGAGACGAACTCGGGACTCCCTCCTACGAGCAGTACTTC.

The V call is TRBV7-6, the J call TRBJ2-1; no reliable D call. The CDR3 runs 12 residues. Germline V lookup: CDR1 SGHVS, CDR2 FNYEAQ. Trimming shortened V by 4 bases and J by 8 bases, and 9 bases separated the two germline ends. The CDR3 here is CASSSPFDEQFF. CDR3 sequence (DNA): TGTGCCAGCAGCTCACCGTTCGATGAGCAGTTCTTC.

The table lists this clonotype with a few counts. This chain links TRBV12-3 or TRBV12-4 with TRBJ1-2, with 7 bases aligning to TRBD1. V lost 3 bases and J lost 2; bases outside the gene matches: 6. The CDR3 covers 15 residues. CDR3 sequence reads: CASSFQAGGNYGYTF. The CDR3 bases are TGTGCCAGCAGTTTCCAGGCAGGGGGAAACTATGGCTACACCTTC.

The chain carries TRBV28 and TRBJ1-1; D gene unclear. CDR3 size: 13 residues. Trimming removed 3 bases at V and 4 bases at J, with 9 bases between. Germline lookup yields CDR1 MDHEN and CDR2 SYDVKM. The CDR3 region has the DNA TGTGCCAGCAGTTTGGTAGTCAGCACTGAAGCTTTCTTT. Protein sequence: CASSLVVSTEAFF.

This clonotype was recorded a few times. CDR3 residues: CASSQATSEAEQFF. CDR3 nucleotide sequence: TGTGCCAGCAGCCAAGCGACTAGCGAGGCTGAGCAGTTCTTC. The chain couples TRBV4-2 to TRBJ2-1, with TRBD2 matching over 8 bases. CDR1 is LGHNA, CDR2 YNFKEQ, per germline. The CDR3 runs to 14 residues. The trim removed 1 base at V and 9 bases at J, leaving 5 bases unmatched.

J is TRBJ2-2 and V is TRBV20-1, with unresolved D. Germline values: CDR1 DFQATT, CDR2 SNEGSKA (reference sequence). Trimming took off 7 bases at V and 1 base at J, with 13 bases between the two ends. The CDR3 is 14 amino acids. The CDR3 loop reads CSEGMGLNTGELFF. CDR3 coding DNA: TGCAGTGAGGGAATGGGCCTGAACACCGGGGAGCTGTTTTTT.

V is TRBV5-1 and J is TRBJ2-1; 7 bases align to TRBD1. This CDR3 has 15 amino acids. Germline loops: CDR1 SGHRS, CDR2 YFSETQ. V shed 2 bases and J 7 bases; nucleotides not matched to a gene: 9. CDR3: CASSFQTGLSNEQFF. DNA of the CDR3: TGCGCCAGCAGCTTCCAGACAGGGTTGTCAAATGAGCAGTTCTTC.

The chain is built from TRBV3-1 and TRBJ1-3; a possible D gene is TRBD1 (6 bases). V lost 5 bases, J lost 0 bases, and 14 bases lay in between. Germline V gene sequence: CDR1 LGHDT, CDR2 YNNKEL (reference sequence). This CDR3 is built from 16 residues. The CDR3 protein is CASSSGTQSSGNTIYF. CDR3 nucleotide sequence: TGTGCCAGCAGCTCCGGGACACAAAGCTCTGGAAACACCATATATTTT.

The chain recombines TRBV29-1 with TRBJ2-5; D is ambiguous. The J call may not be correct, given that the DNA end is closer to TRBJ2-7. CDR3 length: 13 residues. CDR1 and CDR2 (germline): SQVTM, ANQGSEA. This CDR3 is CSVVALEGLEQYF. The CDR3 DNA is TGCAGCGTTGTTGCGCTAGAAGGGCTCGAGCAGTACTTC.

This rearrangement joins TRBV29-1 to TRBJ1-4; D perhaps matches TRBD1 (6 bases). The germline V gene has CDR1 SQVTM and CDR2 ANQGSEA. Trimming stripped 5 bases from V and 5 bases from J, with 15 bases between. The CDR3 has 14 residues. The CDR3 region is CSVHRQAGNEKLFF. The CDR3 coding sequence is TGCAGCGTTCACCGACAGGCGGGAAATGAAAAACTGTTTTTT.

The table lists this clonotype with a few counts. The gene calls are TRBV4-2 and TRBJ1-2; D is unclear. V shed 0 bases and J shed 8 bases, with 13 bases lying between them. Germline CDR1 LGHNA, CDR2 YNFKEQ. This CDR3 contains 14 residues. This CDR3 is CASSQDIREEGYTF. The CDR3 DNA sequence: TGTGCCAGCAGCCAAGATATCCGGGAGGAGGGCTACACCTTC.

The chain recombines TRBV20-1 with TRBJ2-7; 7 positions match TRBD1. Germline loops: CDR1 DFQATT, CDR2 SNEGSKA (reference sequence). The CDR3 spans 15 residues. V lost 0 bases to trimming and J lost 3 bases; unmatched junction nucleotides: 8. The CDR3 reads CSARDHGQAVYEQYF. In DNA form, the CDR3 reads TGCAGTGCTAGAGATCATGGACAGGCGGTCTACGAGCAGTACTTC.

This clonotype was seen more than once but under ten times. CDR3 sequence (DNA): TGCGCCAGCAGCTTTCTGAAATCTTCGGGACAGGGGCCCTACGAGCAGTACTTC. It codes for CASSFLKSSGQGPYEQYF. This rearrangement joins TRBV5-1 to TRBJ2-7; 10 nucleotides line up with TRBD1. V lost 2 bases, J lost 2 bases, and 13 bases stayed unmatched. Germline V gene lookup returns CDR1 SGHRS and CDR2 YFSETQ. This CDR3 comprises 18 residues.

This clonotype was detected only a few times. The chain recombines TRBV6-5 with TRBJ2-1, with D tentatively TRBD2 (5 bases). The CDR3 extends over 15 amino acids. Trimming removed 6 bases from V and 3 bases from J, with 15 bases in between. Germline CDR1 MNHEY, CDR2 SVGAGI. The CDR3 loop reads CASSRAVPVYNEQFF. CDR3 in DNA: TGTGCCAGCAGCCGAGCGGTTCCCGTCTACAATGAGCAGTTCTTC.

The chain combines TRBV20-1 with TRBJ2-7; 7 nucleotides line up with TRBD1. This CDR3 is 14 amino acids long. Germline V gene lookup returns CDR1 DFQATT and CDR2 SNEGSKA (reference sequence). With 0 bases clipped from V and 3 bases from J, the junction kept 5 bases outside the gene matches. CDR3 nucleotides: TGCAGTGCTAGAGATTCACAGGGGATCTACGAGCAGTACTTC. It translates to CSARDSQGIYEQYF.

This chain connects TRBV7-2 to TRBJ2-1; 9 bases align to TRBD2. This CDR3 is built from 14 residues. With V trimmed by 1 base and J by 9 bases, 4 bases remained unmatched. From germline, CDR1 is SGHTA and CDR2 FQGNSA. The CDR3 DNA reads TGTGCCAGCAGCTTAGGGGGGACTAGCACTGAGCAGTTCTTC. As protein: CASSLGGTSTEQFF.

At least ten counts were recorded for this clonotype. This chain links TRBV7-2 with TRBJ2-1; a weak D match, TRBD2 (7 bases). Trimming removed 6 bases from V and 0 bases from J, with 9 bases in between. Germline V gene lookup returns CDR1 SGHTA and CDR2 FQGNSA. The CDR3 consists of 14 residues. The CDR3 loop is CASRGGASYNEQFF. The CDR3 DNA sequence: TGTGCCAGCAGGGGGGGGGCCTCCTACAATGAGCAGTTCTTC.

This clonotype was counted between two and nine times. The genes are TRBV7-2 and TRBJ1-2; unclear D gene. The CDR3 totals 13 residues. The germline V gene has CDR1 SGHTA and CDR2 FQGNSA. V was pared by 6 bases and J by 8 bases, with 16 bases between. Written as DNA, the CDR3 is TGTGCCAGCAGTCGTGAAGGGAGTGAAGGCTACACCTTC. As protein: CASSREGSEGYTF.

This clonotype was counted only a few times. The V and J genes are TRBV7-9 and TRBJ2-1; the D is unclear. Germline V gene sequence: CDR1 SEHNR, CDR2 FQNEAQ (reference sequence). The CDR3 is made up of 9 amino acids. Trimming stripped 8 bases from V and 9 bases from J, with 5 bases between. The CDR3 region has the DNA TGTGCCAGCCGACCTGAGCAGTTCTTC. This encodes CASRPEQFF.

This clonotype was picked up a small number of times. For the CDR3, the DNA is TGCAGTGCTAGAGATGGGATAGCGGGAGGCAACGAGCAGTACTTC. Its translation is CSARDGIAGGNEQYF. V and J are TRBV20-1 and TRBJ2-7; 10 bases align to TRBD2. The CDR3 has 15 amino acids. In germline, CDR1 is DFQATT, CDR2 SNEGSKA (reference sequence). The J segment lost 5 bases and the V segment lost 0 bases, leaving 7 bases of the junction unmatched.

This chain uses TRBV6-1 with TRBJ2-5; D is perhaps TRBD1 (6 bases). From germline, CDR1 is MNHNS and CDR2 SASEGT. The ends were cut back, 4 bases at V and 3 bases at J, with 12 bases in the middle. The CDR3 has 14 amino acids. The CDR3 nucleotides read TGTGCCAGCAGTGTCCGGGACAATGAAGAGACCCAGTACTTC. The encoded protein is CASSVRDNEETQYF.

This clonotype has a single count. J is TRBJ2-3 and V is TRBV5-6; D remains unclear. CDR1 and CDR2 from the germline V gene are SGHDT and YYEEEE. This CDR3 region has 14 residues. V dropped 2 bases and J dropped 5 bases, with 12 bases sitting between them. The CDR3 nucleotides read TGTGCCAGCAGCTTCGACGTGTCTGGAGATACGCAGTATTTT. Translated, it gives CASSFDVSGDTQYF.

The rearrangement links TRBV20-1 to TRBJ2-7; no clear D. With 6 bases removed from V and 0 bases from J, the gap between germline ends came to 21 bases. The CDR3 length is 16 residues. Per germline, CDR1 DFQATT and CDR2 SNEGSKA (reference sequence). In nucleotides, the CDR3 is TGCAGTGCAGGGAAGTTCGGGCAGTACAGCTCCTACGAGCAGTACTTC. It specifies CSAGKFGQYSSYEQYF.

This chain joins TRBV7-6 and TRBJ2-7; either TRBD1 or TRBD2 may fit D (5 bases each). V shed 4 bases and J shed 4 bases, with 20 bases lying between them. This CDR3 region has 16 residues. CDR1 SGHVS and CDR2 FNYEAQ come from the germline V gene. CDR3 protein: CASSYIRGPLSYEQYF. The CDR3 DNA follows: TGTGCCAGCAGCTATATTCGGGGCCCCCTCAGTTACGAGCAGTACTTC.

This clonotype came up a few times. The rearrangement joins TRBV7-6 to TRBJ2-3, with 10 bases identical to TRBD2. V lost 5 bases and J lost 4; bases outside the gene matches: 6. The CDR3 spans 15 residues. Germline CDR1 SGHVS, CDR2 FNYEAQ. CDR3 coding DNA: TGTGCCAGCAGCAGAGCGGGAGGGATCGCAGATACGCAGTATTTT. Encoded protein: CASSRAGGIADTQYF.